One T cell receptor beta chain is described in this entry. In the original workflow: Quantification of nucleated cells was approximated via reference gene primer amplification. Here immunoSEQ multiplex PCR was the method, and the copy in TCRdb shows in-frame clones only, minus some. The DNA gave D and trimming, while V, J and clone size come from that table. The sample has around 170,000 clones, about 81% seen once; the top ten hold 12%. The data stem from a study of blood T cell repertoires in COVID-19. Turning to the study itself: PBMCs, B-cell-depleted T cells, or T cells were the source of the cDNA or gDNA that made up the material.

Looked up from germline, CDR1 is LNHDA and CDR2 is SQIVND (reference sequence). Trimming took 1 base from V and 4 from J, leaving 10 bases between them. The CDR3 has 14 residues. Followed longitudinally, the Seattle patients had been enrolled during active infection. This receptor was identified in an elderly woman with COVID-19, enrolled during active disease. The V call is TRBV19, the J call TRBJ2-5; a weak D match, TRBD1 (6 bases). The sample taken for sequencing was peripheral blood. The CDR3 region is CASSIAARGETQYF. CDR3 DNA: TGTGCCAGTAGTATAGCGGCCAGGGGAGAGACCCAGTACTTC.